Sequencing of this T cell receptor beta chain was carried out in a study of blood T cell repertoires in COVID-19. The wider study: PBMCs, B-cell-depleted T cells, or T cells provided the cDNA or gDNA that made up the material.

This clone was counted a single time. The authors' processing: For nucleated cells, counts were estimated from reference gene primer amplification. Profiling relied on immunoSEQ multiplex PCR, and the TCRdb table lists in-frame clones only, not all of them. Clone size and V and J calls were adopted from that table, with D and trimming inferred from the DNA. Of some 330,000 clones in the sample, roughly 86% are singletons; the top ten hold less than 2%. Enrolled during active infection, Seattle patients were then followed longitudinally. Source material: peripheral blood. The clonotype was recovered from a woman aged 30 to 39 with COVID-19, enrolled during active disease.

In nucleotides, the CDR3 is TGTGCCAGCAGCTTAGGGACAGGGGATAGAGGCTACACCTTC. It yields the protein CASSLGTGDRGYTF. V usage is TRBV7-8 and J usage is TRBJ1-2; 9 bases fit TRBD1. Germline V lookup: CDR1 SGHVS, CDR2 FQNEAQ. The CDR3 contains 14 residues. The trim removed 1 base at V and 8 bases at J, leaving 5 bases unmatched. Together with reference TRBV7-8 and TRBJ1-2, the CDR3 gives the full variable domain: GAGVSQSPRYKVAKRGQDVALRCDPISGHVSLFWYQQALGQGPEFLTYFQNEAQLDKSGLPSDRFFAERPEGSVSTLKIQRTQQEDSAVYLCASSLGTGDRGYTFGSGTRLTVV.